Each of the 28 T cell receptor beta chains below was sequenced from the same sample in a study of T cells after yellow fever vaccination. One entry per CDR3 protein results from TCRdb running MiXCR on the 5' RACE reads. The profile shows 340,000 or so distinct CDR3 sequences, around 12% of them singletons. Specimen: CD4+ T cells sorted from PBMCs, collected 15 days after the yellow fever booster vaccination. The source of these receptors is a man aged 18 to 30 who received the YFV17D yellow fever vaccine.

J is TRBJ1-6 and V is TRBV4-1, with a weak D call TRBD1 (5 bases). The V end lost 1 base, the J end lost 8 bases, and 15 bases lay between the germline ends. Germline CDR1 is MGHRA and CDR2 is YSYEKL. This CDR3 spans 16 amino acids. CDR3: CASSQGRRGTDSPLHF. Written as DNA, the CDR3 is TGCGCCAGCAGCCAAGGTCGACGGGGGACTGATTCACCCCTCCACTTT.

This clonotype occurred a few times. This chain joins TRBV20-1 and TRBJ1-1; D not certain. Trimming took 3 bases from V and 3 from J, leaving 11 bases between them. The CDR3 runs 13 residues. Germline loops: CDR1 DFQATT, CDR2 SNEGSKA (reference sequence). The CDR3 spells CSASPGYDTEAFF. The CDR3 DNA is TGCAGTGCTAGCCCGGGTTATGACACTGAAGCTTTCTTT.

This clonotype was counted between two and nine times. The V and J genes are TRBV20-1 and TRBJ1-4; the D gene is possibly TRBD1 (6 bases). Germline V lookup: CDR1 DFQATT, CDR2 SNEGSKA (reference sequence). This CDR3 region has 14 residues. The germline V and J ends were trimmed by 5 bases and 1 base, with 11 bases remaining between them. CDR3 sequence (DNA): TGCAGTGCTCTTACAGGGATAACTAATGAAAAACTGTTTTTT. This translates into CSALTGITNEKLFF.

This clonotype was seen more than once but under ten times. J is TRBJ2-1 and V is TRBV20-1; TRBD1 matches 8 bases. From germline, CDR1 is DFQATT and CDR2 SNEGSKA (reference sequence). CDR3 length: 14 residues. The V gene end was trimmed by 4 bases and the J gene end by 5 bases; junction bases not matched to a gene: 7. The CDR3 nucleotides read TGCAGTGCTACACCCAGGACAGGGCACAATGAGCAGTTCTTC. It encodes CSATPRTGHNEQFF.

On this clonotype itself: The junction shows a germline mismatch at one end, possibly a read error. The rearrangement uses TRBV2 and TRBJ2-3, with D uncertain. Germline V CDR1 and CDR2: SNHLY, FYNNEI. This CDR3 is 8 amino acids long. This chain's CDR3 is CSSSERFF. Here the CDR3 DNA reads TGTTCCAGCAGTGAACGATTTTTT.

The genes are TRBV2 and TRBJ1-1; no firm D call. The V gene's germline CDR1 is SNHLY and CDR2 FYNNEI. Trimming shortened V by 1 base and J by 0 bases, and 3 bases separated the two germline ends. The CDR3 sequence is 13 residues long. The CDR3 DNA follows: TGTGCCAGCAGTGAAGGGATGAACACTGAAGCTTTCTTT. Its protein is CASSEGMNTEAFF.

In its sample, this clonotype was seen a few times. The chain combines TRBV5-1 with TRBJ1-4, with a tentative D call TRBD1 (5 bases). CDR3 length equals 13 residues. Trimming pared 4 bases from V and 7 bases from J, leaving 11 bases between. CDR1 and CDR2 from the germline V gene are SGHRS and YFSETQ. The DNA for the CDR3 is TGCGCCAGCAGCGGAGGGAGGGGTGAAAAACTGTTTTTT. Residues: CASSGGRGEKLFF.

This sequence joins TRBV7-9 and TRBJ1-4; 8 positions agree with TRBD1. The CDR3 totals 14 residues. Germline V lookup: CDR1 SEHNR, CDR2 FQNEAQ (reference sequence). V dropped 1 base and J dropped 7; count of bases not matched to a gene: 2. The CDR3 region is CASSLVGTGEKLFF. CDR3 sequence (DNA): TGTGCCAGCAGCTTAGTGGGGACAGGTGAAAAACTGTTTTTT.

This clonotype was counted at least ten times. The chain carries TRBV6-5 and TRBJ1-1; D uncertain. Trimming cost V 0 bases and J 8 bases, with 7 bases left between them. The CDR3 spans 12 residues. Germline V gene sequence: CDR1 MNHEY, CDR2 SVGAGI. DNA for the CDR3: TGTGCCAGCAGTTACTCCGGGGTAGAAGCTTTCTTT. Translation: CASSYSGVEAFF.

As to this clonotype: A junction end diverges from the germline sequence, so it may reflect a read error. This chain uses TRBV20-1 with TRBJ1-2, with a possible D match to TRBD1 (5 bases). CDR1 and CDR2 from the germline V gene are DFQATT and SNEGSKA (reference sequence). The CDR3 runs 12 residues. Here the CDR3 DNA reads TGCAGACCTCAAGAGGGACCCTCGACTGGGCCCTTC. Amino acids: CRPQEGPSTGPF.

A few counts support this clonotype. The CDR3 DNA is TGTGCCAGCAGGACAATTAGGACAGGGTTGACCAATGAGCAGTTCTTC. This sequence encodes CASRTIRTGLTNEQFF. The rearrangement uses TRBV11-2 and TRBJ2-1, with TRBD1 matching over 8 bases. CDR1 and CDR2 from the germline V gene are SGHAT and FQNNGV. CDR3 length: 16 amino acids. Unmatched junction bases numbered 13, after V lost 6 bases and J lost 6 bases.

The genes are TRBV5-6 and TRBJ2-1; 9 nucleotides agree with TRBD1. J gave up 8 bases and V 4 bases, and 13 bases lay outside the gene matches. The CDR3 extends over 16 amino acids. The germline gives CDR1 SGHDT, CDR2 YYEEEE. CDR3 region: CASSPTGDREGHEQFF. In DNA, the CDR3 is TGTGCCAGCAGCCCGACGGGGGACAGGGAGGGTCATGAGCAGTTCTTC.

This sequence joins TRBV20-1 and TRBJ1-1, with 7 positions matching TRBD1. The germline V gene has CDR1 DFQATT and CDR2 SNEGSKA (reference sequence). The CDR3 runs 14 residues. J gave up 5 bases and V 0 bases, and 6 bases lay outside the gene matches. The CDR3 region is CSARDPGGATEAFF. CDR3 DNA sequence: TGCAGTGCTAGAGATCCAGGGGGGGCAACTGAAGCTTTCTTT.

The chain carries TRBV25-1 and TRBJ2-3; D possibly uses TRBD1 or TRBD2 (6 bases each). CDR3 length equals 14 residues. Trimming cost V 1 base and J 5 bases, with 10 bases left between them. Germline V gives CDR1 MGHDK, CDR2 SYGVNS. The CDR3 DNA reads TGTGCCAGCAGTGAATCGGGGGCGGTAGATACGCAGTATTTT. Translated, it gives CASSESGAVDTQYF.

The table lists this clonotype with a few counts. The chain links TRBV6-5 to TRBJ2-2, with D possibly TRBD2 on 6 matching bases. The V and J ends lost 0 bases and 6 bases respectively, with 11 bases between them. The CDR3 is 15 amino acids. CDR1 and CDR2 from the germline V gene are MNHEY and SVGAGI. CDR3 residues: CASSYSYGTPGELFF. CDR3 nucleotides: TGTGCCAGCAGTTACTCGTATGGGACTCCCGGGGAGCTGTTTTTT.

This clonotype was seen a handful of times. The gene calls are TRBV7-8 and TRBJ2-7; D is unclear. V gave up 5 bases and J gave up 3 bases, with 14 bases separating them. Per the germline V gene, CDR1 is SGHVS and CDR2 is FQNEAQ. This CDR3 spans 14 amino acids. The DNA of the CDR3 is TGTGCCAGCAGCCCCTCCCCAGTCGACTACGAGCAGTACGTC. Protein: CASSPSPVDYEQYV.

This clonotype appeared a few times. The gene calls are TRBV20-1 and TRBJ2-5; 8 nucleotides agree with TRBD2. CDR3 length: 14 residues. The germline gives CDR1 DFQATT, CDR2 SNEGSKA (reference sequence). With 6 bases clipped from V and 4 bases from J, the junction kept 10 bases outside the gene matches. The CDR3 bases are TGCAGTGCCCCGCCGGGGGGGGCGAGAGAGACCCAGTACTTC. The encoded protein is CSAPPGGARETQYF.

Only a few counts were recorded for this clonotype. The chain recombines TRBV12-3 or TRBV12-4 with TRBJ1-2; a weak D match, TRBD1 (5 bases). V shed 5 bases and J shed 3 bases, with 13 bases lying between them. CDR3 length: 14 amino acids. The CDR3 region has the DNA TGTGCCAGCAGTCCAGGGATATGGGACTATGGCTACACCTTC. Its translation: CASSPGIWDYGYTF.

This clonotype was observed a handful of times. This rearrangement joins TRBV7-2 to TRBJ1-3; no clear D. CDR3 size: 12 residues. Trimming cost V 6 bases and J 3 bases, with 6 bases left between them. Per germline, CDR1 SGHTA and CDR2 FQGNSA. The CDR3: CASRDSGNTIYF. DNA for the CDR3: TGTGCCAGCAGGGATAGTGGAAACACCATATATTTT.

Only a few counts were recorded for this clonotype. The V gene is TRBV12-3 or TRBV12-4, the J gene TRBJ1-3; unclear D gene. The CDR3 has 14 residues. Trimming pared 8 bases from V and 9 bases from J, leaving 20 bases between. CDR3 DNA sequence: TGTGCCAGCCAAGCGGGGTCACGCGCGGGCACCATATATTTT. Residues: CASQAGSRAGTIYF.

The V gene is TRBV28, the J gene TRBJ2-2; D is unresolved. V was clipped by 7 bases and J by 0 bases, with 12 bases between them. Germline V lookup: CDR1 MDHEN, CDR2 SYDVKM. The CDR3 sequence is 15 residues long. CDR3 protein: CASIPGSANTGELFF. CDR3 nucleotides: TGTGCCAGCATCCCAGGTTCTGCGAACACCGGGGAGCTGTTTTTT.

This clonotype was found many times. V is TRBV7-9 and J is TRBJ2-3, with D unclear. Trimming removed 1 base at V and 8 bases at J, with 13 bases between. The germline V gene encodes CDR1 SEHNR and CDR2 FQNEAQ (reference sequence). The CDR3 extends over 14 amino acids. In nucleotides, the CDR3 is TGTGCCAGCAGCTTAGGATGGGATCAAAGTACGCAGTATTTT. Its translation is CASSLGWDQSTQYF. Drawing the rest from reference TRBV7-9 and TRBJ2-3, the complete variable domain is DTGVSQNPRHKITKRGQNVTFRCDPISEHNRLYWYRQTLGQGPEFLTYFQNEAQLEKSRLLSDRFSAERPKGSFSTLEIQRTEQGDSAMYLCASSLGWDQSTQYFGPGTRLTVL.

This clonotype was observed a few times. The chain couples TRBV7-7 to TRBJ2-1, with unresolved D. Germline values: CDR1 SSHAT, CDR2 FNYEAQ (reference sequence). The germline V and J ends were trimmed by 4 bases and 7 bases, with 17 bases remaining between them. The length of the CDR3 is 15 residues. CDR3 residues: CASSSGVAEWNEQFF. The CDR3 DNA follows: TGTGCCAGCAGCTCCGGAGTAGCTGAGTGGAATGAGCAGTTCTTC.

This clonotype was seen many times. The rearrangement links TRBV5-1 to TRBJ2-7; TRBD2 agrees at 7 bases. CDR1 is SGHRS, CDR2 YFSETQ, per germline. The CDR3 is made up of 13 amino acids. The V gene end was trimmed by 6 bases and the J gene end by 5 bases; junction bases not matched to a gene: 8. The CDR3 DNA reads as TGCGCCAGCATGAGCCGGGGGGACGACGAGCAGTACTTC. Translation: CASMSRGDDEQYF.

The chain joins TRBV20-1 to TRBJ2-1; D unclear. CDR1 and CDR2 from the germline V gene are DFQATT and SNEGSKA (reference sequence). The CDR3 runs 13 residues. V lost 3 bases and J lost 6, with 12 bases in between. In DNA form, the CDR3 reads TGCAGTGCTAGTATTAGCACGGGCAATGAGCAGTTCTTC. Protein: CSASISTGNEQFF.

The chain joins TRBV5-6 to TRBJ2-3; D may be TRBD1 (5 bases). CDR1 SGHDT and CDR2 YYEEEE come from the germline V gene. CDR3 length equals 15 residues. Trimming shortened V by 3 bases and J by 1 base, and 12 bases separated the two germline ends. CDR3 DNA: TGTGCCAGCAGCTCAGACAGACTTCGCACAGATACGCAGTATTTT. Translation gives CASSSDRLRTDTQYF. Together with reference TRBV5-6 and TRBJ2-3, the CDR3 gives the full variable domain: DAGVTQSPTHLIKTRGQQVTLRCSPKSGHDTVSWYQQALGQGPQFIFQYYEEEERQRGNFPDRFSGHQFPNYSSELNVNALLLGDSALYLCASSSDRLRTDTQYFGPGTRLTVL.

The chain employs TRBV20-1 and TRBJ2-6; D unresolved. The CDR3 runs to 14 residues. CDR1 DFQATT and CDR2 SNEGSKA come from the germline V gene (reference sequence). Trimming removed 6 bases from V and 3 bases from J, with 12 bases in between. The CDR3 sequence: CSAEKRSGANVLTF. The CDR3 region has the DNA TGCAGTGCCGAGAAAAGGAGTGGGGCCAACGTCCTGACTTTC.

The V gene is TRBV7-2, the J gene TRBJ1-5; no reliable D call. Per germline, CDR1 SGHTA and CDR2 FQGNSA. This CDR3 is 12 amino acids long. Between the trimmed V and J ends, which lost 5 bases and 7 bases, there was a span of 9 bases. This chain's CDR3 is CASSRKDQPQHF. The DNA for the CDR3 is TGTGCCAGCAGCCGGAAGGACCAGCCCCAGCATTTT.